The 8 T cell receptor beta chains given below trace back to one sample, sequenced in a study of CD8 T cells in ankylosing spondylitis. TCRdb re-derived calls from the 5' RACE reads in MiXCR, one entry per CDR3 protein. Here the sample spans around 340,000 distinct CDR3 sequences, 14% to 15% being singletons. Input material: blood, either unsorted or a sorted T cell fraction (not recorded which). The receptors originated from a male donor with ankylosing spondylitis or in good health (not recorded which).

This clonotype was seen a few times. V gene TRBV6-2 or TRBV6-3 combines with J gene TRBJ1-5; 7 nucleotides agree with TRBD1. V shed 0 bases and J 5 bases; nucleotides not matched to a gene: 19. Germline values: CDR1 MNHEY, CDR2 SVGEGT. The CDR3 is 20 residues long. CDR3 amino acids: CASSYSIFGGLTGEDQPQHF. In DNA, the CDR3 is TGTGCCAGCAGTTACTCGATTTTCGGAGGGTTAACAGGGGAGGATCAGCCCCAGCATTTT.

V usage is TRBV12-3 or TRBV12-4 and J usage is TRBJ2-7; 7 bases agree with TRBD2. The junction had 15 bases not matched to a gene; V was cut back by 2 bases and J by 5 bases. The length of the CDR3 is 17 residues. The CDR3 loop is CASSLNSGGGVSDEQYF. CDR3 nucleotide sequence: TGTGCCAGCAGTTTAAATAGTGGCGGGGGAGTTTCCGACGAGCAGTACTTC.

This clonotype was observed once. V gene TRBV12-3 or TRBV12-4 combines with J gene TRBJ2-7, with 8 bases fitting TRBD1. Unmatched junction bases numbered 10, after V lost 2 bases and J lost 7 bases. The CDR3 loop spans 15 amino acids. The CDR3 nucleotides read TGTGCCAGCAGTTTAATCAGGGGGCGAAGATGGGAGCAGTACTTC. This codes for CASSLIRGRRWEQYF.

This clonotype was counted a few times. This chain links TRBV7-8 with TRBJ1-2; tentatively, D is TRBD1 (6 bases). V was cut by 5 bases and J by 8 bases, with 21 bases left in between. The CDR3 runs to 15 residues. The germline V gene has CDR1 SGHVS and CDR2 FQNEAQ. CDR3 in DNA: TGTGCCAGCAGCCTCCAACCTACAGGGCATGGGGGCTACACCTTC. This sequence encodes CASSLQPTGHGGYTF.

The chain carries TRBV2 and TRBJ2-3; the D gene could be TRBD1 or TRBD2 (5 bases each). The CDR3 runs to 15 residues. With 2 bases removed from V and 3 bases from J, the gap between germline ends came to 12 bases. CDR1 and CDR2 from the germline V gene are SNHLY and FYNNEI. The CDR3: CASSESGTGTDTQYF. The CDR3 DNA reads as TGTGCCAGCAGTGAATCCGGGACCGGGACAGATACGCAGTATTTT.

The rearrangement uses TRBV10-3 and TRBJ2-6; the D gene is possibly TRBD1 (5 bases). V lost 11 bases to trimming and J lost 3 bases, with 20 bases between them. CDR3 size: 16 residues. Germline assignment: CDR1 ENHRY and CDR2 SYGVKD. CDR3 sequence (DNA): TGTGCCGTGCAGGGTAGCCAACCCGGTGGGGCCAACGTCCTGACTTTC. This sequence encodes CAVQGSQPGGANVLTF.

This clonotype was observed a few times. The chain employs TRBV20-1 and TRBJ2-5, with no clear D. Germline assignment: CDR1 DFQATT and CDR2 SNEGSKA (reference sequence). The CDR3 spans 15 residues. Trimming cost V 0 bases and J 2 bases, with 13 bases left between them. The CDR3 bases are TGCAGTGCTAGAGAATTGGGCGACCAACAAGAGACCCAGTACTTC. This codes for CSARELGDQQETQYF.

There are a few counts of this clonotype. The chain carries TRBV20-1 and TRBJ1-1; D is uncertain. V lost 6 bases, J lost 4 bases, and 12 bases lay in between. This CDR3 contains 12 residues. The V gene's germline CDR1 is DFQATT and CDR2 SNEGSKA (reference sequence). The CDR3 sequence is CSAPERVTEAFF. CDR3 in DNA: TGCAGTGCCCCTGAGCGTGTCACTGAAGCTTTCTTT.